This T cell receptor (beta chain) emerged from a study of Ad26.COV2.S vaccination and SARS-CoV-2 variants. Study context: Intramuscular Ad26.COV2.S at 5x10^10 or 1x10^11 viral particles.

Remarks on this clone: Its matching antigen is unknown.

Sequencing was performed with immunoSEQ multiplex PCR; in TCRdb, only in-frame clones are kept and a portion is missing. The table records about 400,000 clones, approximately 90% of them present only once. The treatment here: roughly 19 received Ad26.COV2.S at low or high dose, single or two shots; 5 received placebo; per-sample allocation not given. Specimens were obtained on day 63 following the first vaccine or placebo injection. This adult donor, from Boston, was 18-55 years old. SARS-CoV-2 spike from the Wuhan strain was encoded by the vaccine, an Ad26 vector. Notes on the study in general: Substantial breadth in spike-specific CD8+ and CD4+ T cell responses was reportedly seen after vaccination.

The CDR3 consists of 14 residues. The V gene's germline CDR1 is KGHSH and CDR2 LQKENI. V gave up 3 bases and J gave up 6 bases, with 11 bases separating them. The sequenced sample was peripheral blood, obtained in a trial of Ad26.COV2.S vaccine versus placebo. The chain joins TRBV18 to TRBJ2-2; no reliable D call. This TCR came from a person between 18 and 60 years old who received the Ad26.COV2.S COVID-19 vaccine or a placebo. This CDR3 reads CASSPRQVAGELFF. CDR3 nucleotide sequence: TGTGCCAGCTCACCCCGCCAGGTGGCCGGGGAGCTGTTTTTT. Drawing the rest from reference TRBV18 and TRBJ2-2, the complete variable domain is NAGVMQNPRHLVRRRGQEARLRCSPMKGHSHVYWYRQLPEEGLKFMVYLQKENIIDESGMPKERFSAEFPKEGPSILRIQQVVRGDSAAYFCASSPRQVAGELFFGEGSRLTVL.